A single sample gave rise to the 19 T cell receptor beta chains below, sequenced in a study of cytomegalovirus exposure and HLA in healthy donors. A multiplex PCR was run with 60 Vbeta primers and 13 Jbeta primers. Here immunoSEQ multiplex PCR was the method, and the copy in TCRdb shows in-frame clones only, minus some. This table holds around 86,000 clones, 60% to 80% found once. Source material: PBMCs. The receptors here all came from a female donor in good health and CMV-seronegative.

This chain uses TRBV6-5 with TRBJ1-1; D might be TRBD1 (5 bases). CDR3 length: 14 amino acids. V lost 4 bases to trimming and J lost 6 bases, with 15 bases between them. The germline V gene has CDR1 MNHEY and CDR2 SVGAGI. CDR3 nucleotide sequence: TGTGCCAGCAGTTCCGCGACAGTACTCGCTGAAGCTTTCTTT. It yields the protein CASSSATVLAEAFF.

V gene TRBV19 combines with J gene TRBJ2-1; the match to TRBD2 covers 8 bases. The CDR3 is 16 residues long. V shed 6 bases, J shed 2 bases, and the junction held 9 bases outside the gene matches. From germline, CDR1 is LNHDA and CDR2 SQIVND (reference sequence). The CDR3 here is CASSPLGRGAYNEQFF. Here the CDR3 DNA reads TGTGCCAGTAGCCCCCTCGGGAGGGGTGCCTACAATGAGCAGTTCTTC.

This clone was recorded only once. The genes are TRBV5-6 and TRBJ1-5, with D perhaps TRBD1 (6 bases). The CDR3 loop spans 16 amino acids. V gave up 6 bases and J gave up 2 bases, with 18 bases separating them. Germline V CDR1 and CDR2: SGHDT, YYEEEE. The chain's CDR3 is CASTSRGQPGNQPQHF. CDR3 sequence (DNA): TGTGCCAGCACCTCTCGGGGACAACCCGGCAATCAGCCCCAGCATTTT. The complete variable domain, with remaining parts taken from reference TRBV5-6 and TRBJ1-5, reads DAGVTQSPTHLIKTRGQQVTLRCSPKSGHDTVSWYQQALGQGPQFIFQYYEEEERQRGNFPDRFSGHQFPNYSSELNVNALLLGDSALYLCASTSRGQPGNQPQHFGDGTRLSIL.

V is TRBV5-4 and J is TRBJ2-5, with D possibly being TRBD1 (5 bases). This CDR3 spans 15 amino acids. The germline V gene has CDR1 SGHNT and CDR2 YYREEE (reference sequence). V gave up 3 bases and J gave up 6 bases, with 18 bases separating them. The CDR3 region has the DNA TGTGCCAGCAGCTGGTTGGCAGGGAAAACGCAGACCCAGTACTTC. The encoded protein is CASSWLAGKTQTQYF.

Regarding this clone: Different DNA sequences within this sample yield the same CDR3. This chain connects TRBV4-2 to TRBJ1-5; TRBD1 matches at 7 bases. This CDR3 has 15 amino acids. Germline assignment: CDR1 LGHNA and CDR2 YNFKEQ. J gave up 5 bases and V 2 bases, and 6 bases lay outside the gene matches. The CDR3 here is CASSQTQGVHQPQHF. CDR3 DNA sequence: TGTGCCAGCAGCCAAACCCAGGGGGTGCATCAGCCCCAGCATTTT.

The CDR3 loop reads CASSPQGPGELFF. CDR3 coding DNA: TGTGCCAGCAGCCCACAGGGGCCCGGGGAGCTGTTTTTT. V gene TRBV28 combines with J gene TRBJ2-2; 7 positions agree with TRBD1. Germline loops: CDR1 MDHEN, CDR2 SYDVKM. The CDR3 loop spans 13 amino acids. J gave up 6 bases and V 6 bases, and 4 bases lay outside the gene matches.

CDR3 loop: CASSLEQFNQPQHF. The CDR3 DNA follows: TGTGCCAGCAGCTTAGAACAGTTCAATCAGCCCCAGCATTTT. This chain uses TRBV7-8 with TRBJ1-5; D gene uncertain. With 1 base removed from V and 3 bases from J, the gap between germline ends came to 7 bases. Germline loops: CDR1 SGHVS, CDR2 FQNEAQ. This CDR3 has 14 amino acids.

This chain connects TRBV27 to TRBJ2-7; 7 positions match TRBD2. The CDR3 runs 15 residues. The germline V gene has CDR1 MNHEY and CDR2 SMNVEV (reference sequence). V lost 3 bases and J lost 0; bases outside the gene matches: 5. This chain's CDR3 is CASSLRPSGSYEQYF. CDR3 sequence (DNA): TGTGCCAGCAGTTTGCGACCTAGCGGCTCCTACGAGCAGTACTTC.

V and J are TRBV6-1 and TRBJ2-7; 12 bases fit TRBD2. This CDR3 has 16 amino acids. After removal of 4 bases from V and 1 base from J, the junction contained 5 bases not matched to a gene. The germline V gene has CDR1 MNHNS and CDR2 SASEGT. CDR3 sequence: CASSGSTSGRSYEQYF. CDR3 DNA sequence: TGTGCCAGCAGTGGATCGACTAGCGGGAGATCCTACGAGCAGTACTTC.

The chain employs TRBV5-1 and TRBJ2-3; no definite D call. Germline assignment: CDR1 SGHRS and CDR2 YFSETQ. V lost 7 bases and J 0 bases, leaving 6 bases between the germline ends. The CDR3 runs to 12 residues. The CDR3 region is CASARSTDTQYF. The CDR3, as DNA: TGCGCCAGCGCGCGGAGCACAGATACGCAGTATTTT.

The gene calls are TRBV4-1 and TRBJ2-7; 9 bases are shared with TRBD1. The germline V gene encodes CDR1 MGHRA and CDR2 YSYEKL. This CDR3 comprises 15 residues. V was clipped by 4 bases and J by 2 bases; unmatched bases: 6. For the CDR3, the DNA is TGCGCCAGCAGCCCGCAGGACAGGGGACCCTACGAGCAGTACTTC. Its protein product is CASSPQDRGPYEQYF.

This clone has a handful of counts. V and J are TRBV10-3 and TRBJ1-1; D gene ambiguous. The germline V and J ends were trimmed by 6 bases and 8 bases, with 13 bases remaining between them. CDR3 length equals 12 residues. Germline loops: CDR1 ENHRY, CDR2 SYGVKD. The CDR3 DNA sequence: TGTGCCATCAGATACGACAAGGCCGAAGCTTTCTTT. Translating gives CAIRYDKAEAFF.

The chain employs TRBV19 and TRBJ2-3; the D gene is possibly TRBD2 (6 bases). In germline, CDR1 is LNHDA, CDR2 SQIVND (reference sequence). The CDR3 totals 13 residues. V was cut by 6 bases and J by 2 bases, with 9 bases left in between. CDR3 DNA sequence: TGTGCCAGTAGAGGGGACTTCACAGATACGCAGTATTTT. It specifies CASRGDFTDTQYF.

The CDR3: CASSLELGQETQYF. Written as DNA, the CDR3 is TGTGCCAGCAGCTTAGAATTGGGGCAGGAGACCCAGTACTTC. The J gene is TRBJ2-5, the V gene TRBV7-9, with D possibly TRBD1 on 5 matching bases. V lost 1 base to trimming and J lost 5 bases, with 11 bases between them. CDR1 SEHNR and CDR2 FQNEAQ come from the germline V gene (reference sequence). This CDR3 has 14 residues.

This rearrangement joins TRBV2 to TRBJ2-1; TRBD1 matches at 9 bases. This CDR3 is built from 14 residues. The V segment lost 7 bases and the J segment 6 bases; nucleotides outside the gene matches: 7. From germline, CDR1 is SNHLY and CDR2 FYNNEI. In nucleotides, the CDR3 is TGTGCCAGCATGGGGGGGACAGGGATCAATGAGCAGTTCTTC. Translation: CASMGGTGINEQFF.

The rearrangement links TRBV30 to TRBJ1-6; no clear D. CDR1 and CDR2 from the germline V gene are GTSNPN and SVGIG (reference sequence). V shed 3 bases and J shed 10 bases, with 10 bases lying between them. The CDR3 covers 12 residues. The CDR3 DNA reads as TGTGCCTGGAGCCCCGTTAGATCACCCCTCCACTTT. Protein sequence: CAWSPVRSPLHF.

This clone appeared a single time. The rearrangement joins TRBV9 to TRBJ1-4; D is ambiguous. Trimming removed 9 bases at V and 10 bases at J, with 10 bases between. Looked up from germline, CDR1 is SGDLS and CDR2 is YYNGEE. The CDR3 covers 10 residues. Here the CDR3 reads CANHEGKLFF. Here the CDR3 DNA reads TGTGCCAATCATGAGGGAAAACTGTTTTTT.

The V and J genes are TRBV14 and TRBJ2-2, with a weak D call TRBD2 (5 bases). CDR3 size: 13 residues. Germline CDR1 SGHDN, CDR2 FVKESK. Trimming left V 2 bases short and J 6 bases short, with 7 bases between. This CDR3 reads CASSQTRAGELFF. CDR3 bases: TGTGCCAGCAGCCAAACTAGAGCCGGGGAGCTGTTTTTT.

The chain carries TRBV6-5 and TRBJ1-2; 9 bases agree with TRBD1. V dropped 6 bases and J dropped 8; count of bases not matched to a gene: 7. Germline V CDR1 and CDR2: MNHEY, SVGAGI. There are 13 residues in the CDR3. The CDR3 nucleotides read TGTGCCAGCAGCCTCCGGGACAGGGACGGCTACACCTTC. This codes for CASSLRDRDGYTF.